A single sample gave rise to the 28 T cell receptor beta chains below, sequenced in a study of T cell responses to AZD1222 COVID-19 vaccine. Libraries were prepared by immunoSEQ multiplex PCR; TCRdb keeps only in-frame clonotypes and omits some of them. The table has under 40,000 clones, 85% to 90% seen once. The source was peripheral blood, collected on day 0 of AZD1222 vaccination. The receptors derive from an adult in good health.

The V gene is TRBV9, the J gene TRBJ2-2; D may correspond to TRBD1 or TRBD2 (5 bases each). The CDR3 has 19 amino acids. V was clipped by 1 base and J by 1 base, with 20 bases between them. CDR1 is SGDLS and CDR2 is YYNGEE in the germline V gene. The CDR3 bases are TGTGCCAGCAGCGTACCATCTTCCGCCGGGGCTAGGAACACCGGGGAGCTGTTTTTT. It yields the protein CASSVPSSAGARNTGELFF.

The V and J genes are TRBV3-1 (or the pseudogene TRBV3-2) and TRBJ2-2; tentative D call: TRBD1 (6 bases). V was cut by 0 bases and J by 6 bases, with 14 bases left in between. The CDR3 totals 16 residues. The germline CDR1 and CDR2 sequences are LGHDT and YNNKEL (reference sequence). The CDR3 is CASSQDGRGFAGELFF. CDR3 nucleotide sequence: TGTGCCAGCAGCCAAGATGGCAGGGGTTTCGCCGGGGAGCTGTTTTTT.

CDR3 coding DNA: TGTGCCAGCAGTCCCCACATCGGGCAGGGGGACTATGGCTACACCTTC. Translation: CASSPHIGQGDYGYTF. This sequence joins TRBV6-6 and TRBJ1-2; TRBD1 matches 7 bases. The CDR3 consists of 16 residues. CDR1 is MNHNY and CDR2 is SVGAGI in the germline V gene (reference sequence). Trimming cost V 5 bases and J 3 bases; bases outside gene matches: 12.

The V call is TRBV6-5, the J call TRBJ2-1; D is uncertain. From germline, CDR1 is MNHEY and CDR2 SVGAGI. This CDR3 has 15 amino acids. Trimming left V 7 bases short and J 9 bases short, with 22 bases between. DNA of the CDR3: TGTGCCAGCATCCAACGGGCAACGGGCCAGCCTGAGCAGTTCTTC. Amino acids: CASIQRATGQPEQFF.

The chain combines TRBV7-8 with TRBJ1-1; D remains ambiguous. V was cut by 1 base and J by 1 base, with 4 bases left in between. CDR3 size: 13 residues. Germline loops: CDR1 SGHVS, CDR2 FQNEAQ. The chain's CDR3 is CASSLEGNTEAFF. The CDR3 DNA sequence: TGTGCCAGCAGCTTAGAGGGGAACACTGAAGCTTTCTTT.

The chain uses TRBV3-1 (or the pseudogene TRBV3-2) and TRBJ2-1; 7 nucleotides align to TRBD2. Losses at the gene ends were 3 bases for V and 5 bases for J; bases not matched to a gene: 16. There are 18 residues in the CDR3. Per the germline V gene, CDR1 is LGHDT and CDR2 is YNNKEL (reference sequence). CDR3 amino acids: CASSQYWRAGPKNNEQFF. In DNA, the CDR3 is TGTGCCAGCAGCCAGTATTGGAGAGCGGGACCGAAAAACAATGAGCAGTTCTTC.

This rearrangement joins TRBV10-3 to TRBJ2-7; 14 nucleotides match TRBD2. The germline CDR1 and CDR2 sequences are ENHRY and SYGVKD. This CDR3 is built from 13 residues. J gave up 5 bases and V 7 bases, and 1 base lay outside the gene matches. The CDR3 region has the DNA TGTGCCATCACGACTAGCGGGAGGGACGAGCAGTACTTC. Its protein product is CAITTSGRDEQYF.

CDR3 sequence: CASSHHLSGSNNEQFF. DNA of the CDR3: TGTGCCAGCAGCCATCATCTCAGCGGCTCAAACAATGAGCAGTTCTTC. The chain recombines TRBV4-2 with TRBJ2-1, with D maybe TRBD2 (5 bases). This CDR3 is 16 amino acids long. The V end was cut by 3 bases, the J end by 5 bases, with 17 bases between. Germline lookup yields CDR1 LGHNA and CDR2 YNFKEQ.

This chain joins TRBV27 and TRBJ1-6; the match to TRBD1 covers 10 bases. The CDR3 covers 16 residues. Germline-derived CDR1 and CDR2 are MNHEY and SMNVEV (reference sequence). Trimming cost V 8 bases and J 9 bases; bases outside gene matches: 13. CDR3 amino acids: CASRPPGQGLRSPLHF. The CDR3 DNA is TGTGCCAGCCGACCCCCGGGACAGGGGTTACGTTCACCCCTCCACTTT.

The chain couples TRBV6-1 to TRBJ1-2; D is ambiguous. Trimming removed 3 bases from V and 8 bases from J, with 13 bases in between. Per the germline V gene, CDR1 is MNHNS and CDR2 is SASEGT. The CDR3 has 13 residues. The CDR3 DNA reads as TGTGCCAGCAGTGAGGTACAAGGGTCAGGCTACACCTTC. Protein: CASSEVQGSGYTF.

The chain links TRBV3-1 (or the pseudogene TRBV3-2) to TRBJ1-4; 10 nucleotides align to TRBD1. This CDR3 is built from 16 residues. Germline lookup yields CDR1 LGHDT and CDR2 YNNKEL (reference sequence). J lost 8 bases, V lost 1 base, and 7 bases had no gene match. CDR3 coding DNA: TGTGCCAGCAGCCAAGGACCCGGACAGGGGGGGGAAAAACTGTTTTTT. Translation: CASSQGPGQGGEKLFF.

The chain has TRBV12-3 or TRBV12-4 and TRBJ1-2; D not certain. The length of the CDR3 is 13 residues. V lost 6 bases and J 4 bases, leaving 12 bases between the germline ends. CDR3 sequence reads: CASRIMGSYGYTF. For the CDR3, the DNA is TGTGCCAGCAGAATAATGGGCAGCTATGGCTACACCTTC.

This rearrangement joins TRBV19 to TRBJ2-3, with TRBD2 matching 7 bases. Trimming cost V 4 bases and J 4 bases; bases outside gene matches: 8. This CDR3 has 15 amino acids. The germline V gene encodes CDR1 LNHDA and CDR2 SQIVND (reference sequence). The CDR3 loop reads CASSKRAGEPDTQYF. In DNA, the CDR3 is TGTGCCAGTAGTAAAAGGGCGGGAGAGCCAGATACGCAGTATTTT. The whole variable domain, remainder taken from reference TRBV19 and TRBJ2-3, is DGGITQSPKYLFRKEGQNVTLSCEQNLNHDAMYWYRQDPGQGLRLIYYSQIVNDFQKGDIAEGYSVSREKKESFPLTVTSAQKNPTAFYLCASSKRAGEPDTQYFGPGTRLTVL.

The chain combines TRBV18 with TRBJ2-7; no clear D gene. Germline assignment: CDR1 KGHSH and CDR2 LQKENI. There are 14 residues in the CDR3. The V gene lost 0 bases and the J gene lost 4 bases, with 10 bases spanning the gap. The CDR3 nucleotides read TGTGCCAGCTCACCACCCGTCCTCCGGTACGAGCAGTACTTC. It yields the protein CASSPPVLRYEQYF. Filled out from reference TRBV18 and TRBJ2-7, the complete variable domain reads NAGVMQNPRHLVRRRGQEARLRCSPMKGHSHVYWYRQLPEEGLKFMVYLQKENIIDESGMPKERFSAEFPKEGPSILRIQQVVRGDSAAYFCASSPPVLRYEQYFGPGTRLTVT.

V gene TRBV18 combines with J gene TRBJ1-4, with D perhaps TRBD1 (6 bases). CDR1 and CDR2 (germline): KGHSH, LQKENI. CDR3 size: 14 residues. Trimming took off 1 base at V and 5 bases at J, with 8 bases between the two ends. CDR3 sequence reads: CASSPRGTNEKLFF. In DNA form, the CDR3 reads TGTGCCAGCTCACCACGGGGGACAAATGAAAAACTGTTTTTT.

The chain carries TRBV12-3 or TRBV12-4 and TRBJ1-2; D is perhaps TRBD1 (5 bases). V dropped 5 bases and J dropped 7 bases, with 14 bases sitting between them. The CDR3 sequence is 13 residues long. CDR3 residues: CASSDQGFGGYTF. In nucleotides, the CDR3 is TGTGCCAGCAGTGATCAGGGTTTCGGTGGCTACACCTTC.

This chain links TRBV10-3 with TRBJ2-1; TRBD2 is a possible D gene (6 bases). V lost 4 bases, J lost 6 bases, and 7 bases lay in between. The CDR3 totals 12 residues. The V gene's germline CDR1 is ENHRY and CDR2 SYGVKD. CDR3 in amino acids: CAISGTTNEQFF. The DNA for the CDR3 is TGTGCCATCAGTGGGACTACCAATGAGCAGTTCTTC.

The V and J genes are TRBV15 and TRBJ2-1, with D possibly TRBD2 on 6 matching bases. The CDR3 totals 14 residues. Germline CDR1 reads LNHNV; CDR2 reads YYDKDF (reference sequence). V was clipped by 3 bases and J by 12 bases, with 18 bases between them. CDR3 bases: TGTGCCACCAGCAGCGATCGCGGGACGTACGTGCAGTTCTTC. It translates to CATSSDRGTYVQFF.

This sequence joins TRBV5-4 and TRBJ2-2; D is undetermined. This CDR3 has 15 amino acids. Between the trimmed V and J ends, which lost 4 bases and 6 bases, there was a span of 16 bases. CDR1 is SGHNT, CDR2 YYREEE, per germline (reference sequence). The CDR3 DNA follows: TGTGCCAGCAGCGCAGGATGGCCACCGGCCGGGGAGCTGTTTTTT. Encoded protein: CASSAGWPPAGELFF.

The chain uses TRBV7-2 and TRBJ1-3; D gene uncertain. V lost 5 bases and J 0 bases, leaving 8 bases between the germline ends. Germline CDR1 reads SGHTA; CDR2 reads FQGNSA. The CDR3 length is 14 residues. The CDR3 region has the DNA TGTGCCAGCAGCGACCATGACTCTGGAAACACCATATATTTT. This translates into CASSDHDSGNTIYF.

The CDR3 is CATSRAGQGSDTQYF. DNA for the CDR3: TGTGCCACCAGCAGAGCCGGACAGGGGTCAGATACGCAGTATTTT. The rearrangement joins TRBV15 to TRBJ2-3; 9 nucleotides agree with TRBD1. Germline V gives CDR1 LNHNV, CDR2 YYDKDF (reference sequence). This CDR3 region has 15 residues. Unmatched junction bases numbered 3, after V lost 1 base and J lost 4 bases.

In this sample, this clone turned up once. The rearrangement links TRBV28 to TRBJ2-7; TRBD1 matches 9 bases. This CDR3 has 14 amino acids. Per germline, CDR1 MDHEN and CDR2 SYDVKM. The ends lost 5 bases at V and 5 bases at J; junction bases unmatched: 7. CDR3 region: CASSGGQGLHEQYF. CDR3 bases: TGTGCCAGCAGTGGGGGACAGGGTCTCCACGAGCAGTACTTC.

The CDR3 region is CSVRGTVGREQYF. In DNA, the CDR3 is TGCAGCGTCAGGGGGACAGTGGGTCGCGAGCAGTACTTC. This rearrangement joins TRBV29-1 to TRBJ2-7, with 7 nucleotides matching TRBD1. The junction had 11 bases not matched to a gene; V was cut back by 6 bases and J by 6 bases. The CDR3 has 13 amino acids. CDR1 SQVTM and CDR2 ANQGSEA come from the germline V gene.

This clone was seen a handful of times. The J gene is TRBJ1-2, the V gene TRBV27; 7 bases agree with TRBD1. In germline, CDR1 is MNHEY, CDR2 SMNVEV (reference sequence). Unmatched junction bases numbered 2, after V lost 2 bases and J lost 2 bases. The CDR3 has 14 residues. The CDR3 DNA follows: TGTGCCAGCAGTTTACAGGGGGGGAACTATGGCTACACCTTC. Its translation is CASSLQGGNYGYTF.

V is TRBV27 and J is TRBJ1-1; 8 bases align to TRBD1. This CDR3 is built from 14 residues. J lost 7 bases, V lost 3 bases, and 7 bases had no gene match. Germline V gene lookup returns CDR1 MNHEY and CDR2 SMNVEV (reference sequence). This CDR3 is CASSFLRQGNEAFF. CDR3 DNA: TGTGCCAGCAGTTTCCTGAGACAGGGGAATGAAGCTTTCTTT.

The CDR3 region is CASSQVVGQGRYEQYF. CDR3 DNA: TGTGCCAGCAGCCAAGTAGTAGGACAGGGCCGGTACGAGCAGTACTTC. The V and J genes are TRBV3-1 (or the pseudogene TRBV3-2) and TRBJ2-7; TRBD1 matches 8 bases. The CDR3 contains 16 residues. The germline gives CDR1 LGHDT, CDR2 YNNKEL (reference sequence). V gave up 1 base and J gave up 4 bases; unmatched junction bases: 9.

The CDR3 DNA reads TGTGCCAGCTCCCTACAGGGTTCCCTCGAGCAGTACTTC. This codes for CASSLQGSLEQYF. The chain uses TRBV2 and TRBJ2-7, with D perhaps TRBD1 (6 bases). Germline CDR1 SNHLY, CDR2 FYNNEI. The CDR3 spans 13 residues. The germline V and J ends were trimmed by 8 bases and 6 bases, with 17 bases remaining between them.

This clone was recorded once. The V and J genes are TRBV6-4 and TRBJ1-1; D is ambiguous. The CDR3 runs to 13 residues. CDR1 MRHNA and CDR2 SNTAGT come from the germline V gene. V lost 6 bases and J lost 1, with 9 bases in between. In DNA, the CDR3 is TGTGCCAGCAGCGCATCGGGGAACACTGAAGCTTTCTTT. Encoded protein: CASSASGNTEAFF.